This T cell receptor beta chain was identified in a study of T-cell memory formation after mild COVID-19. Study-wide results and caveats: Clones shrinking from day 15 to 85 showed even CD4/CD8 mixes; later expanders tilted CD4+.

UMIs and sample barcodes were carried by the TCR alpha and TCR beta cDNA libraries that 5'RACE produced using constant-segment primers. TCRdb re-called the 5' RACE reads through MiXCR, storing one row per CDR3 protein. The profile shows about 340,000 distinct CDR3 sequences, 15% of them singletons. Germline V gene sequence: CDR1 SGHVS, CDR2 FQNEAQ. This CDR3 spans 16 amino acids. V was pared by 6 bases and J by 0 bases, with 15 bases between. The sample holds a few counts of this clonotype. Its antigen is not identified. The material sequenced was PBMCs or a T cell subset sorted from them (not recorded which). V gene TRBV7-8 combines with J gene TRBJ2-1; D possibly matches TRBD1 or TRBD2 (6 bases each). The TCR comes from a man aged 18 to 29 who had mild COVID-19 (a few samples of this study predate the infection). Cell type and time point are not known. The DNA for the CDR3 is TGTGCCAGCAGATACTGGGGGGCCAGCTCCTACAATGAGCAGTTCTTC. It yields the protein CASRYWGASSYNEQFF.